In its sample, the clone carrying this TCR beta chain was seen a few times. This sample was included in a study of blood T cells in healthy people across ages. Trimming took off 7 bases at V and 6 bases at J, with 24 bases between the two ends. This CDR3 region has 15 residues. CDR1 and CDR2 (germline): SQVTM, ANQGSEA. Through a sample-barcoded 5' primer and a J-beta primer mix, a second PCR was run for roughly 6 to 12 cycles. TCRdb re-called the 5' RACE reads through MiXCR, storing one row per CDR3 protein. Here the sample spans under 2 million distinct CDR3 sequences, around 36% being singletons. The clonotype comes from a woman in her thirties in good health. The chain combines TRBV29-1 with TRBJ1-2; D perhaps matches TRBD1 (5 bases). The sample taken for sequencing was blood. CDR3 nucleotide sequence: TGCAGCGCAACCGGGGCCGGGCCGTCCTGGCATGGCTACACCTTC. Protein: CSATGAGPSWHGYTF.